Here is one T cell receptor beta chain with its context. The antigen remains undetermined. This sample is drawn from a study of OX40 agonist ivuxolimab in advanced cancers. Study context: Every 2 weeks, patients received ivuxolimab intravenously, dosed at 0.01 to 10 mg/kg. Patients receiving dose escalation had hepatocellular carcinoma, melanoma, renal cell or head and neck cancer. Study-wide results and limits: Both CD4+ and CD8+ T cell populations in blood had undergone clonal expansion by week 6 at 0.1 to 3.0 mg/kg.

The CDR3 has 13 amino acids. Germline CDR1 KGHSH, CDR2 LQKENI. V lost 3 bases and J 4 bases, leaving 6 bases between the germline ends. TCRdb's copy holds only in-frame clones and misses some; the assay was immunoSEQ multiplex PCR. The repertoire holds approximately 82,000 clones, just over 85% seen once, with 5.5% to 7.5% in the top ten. This material consisted of CD4+ or CD8+ T cells sorted from blood, taken in a trial of the OX40 agonist ivuxolimab. The sequence was collected from an adult with an advanced solid tumor such as melanoma, head and neck, liver or kidney cancer. The chain links TRBV18 to TRBJ1-4; D is ambiguous. DNA for the CDR3: TGTGCCAGCTCACCTTTGAATAATGAAAAACTGTTTTTT. It is translated as CASSPLNNEKLFF.